Listed below are T cell receptor beta chains from one sample, sequenced in a study of blood T cell dynamics during melanoma immunotherapy. The repertoire was sequenced with immunoSEQ multiplex PCR; TCRdb's copy has only in-frame clones and lacks some. The table has 8,500 to 10,000 clones, around 85% seen once. Source: blood, taken from a patient treated with checkpoint blockade. The source is a human donor with melanoma. The CDR3 runs from the conserved cysteine through the conserved F or W. The D gene is left open where the match is weak. Clone sizes are given selectively: once, few, many, or a class where the clone is expanded.

j_gene	d_gene	abundance	v_gene	CDR3nt	CDR3aa
TRBJ1-5	-	few	TRBV5-8	TGTGCCAGCAGACCGAGGGGCCAGCCCCAGCATTTT	CASRPRGQPQHF
TRBJ2-1	-	-	TRBV27	TGTGCCAGCAGTCCCACGGACTATGAGCAGTTCTTC	CASSPTDYEQFF
TRBJ2-3	-	-	TRBV5-1	TGCGCCAGCAGTAAAAGCACAGATACGCAGTATTTT	CASSKSTDTQYF
TRBJ1-4	-	-	TRBV11-1	TGTGCCAGCAGCCCCGAAGACAGAACTAATGAAAAACTGTTTTTT	CASSPEDRTNEKLFF
TRBJ2-1	TRBD2	once	TRBV9	TGTGCCAGCAGCGTAGGCTGGGGCGGGGGGGAAATTAATGAGCAGTTCTTC	CASSVGWGGGEINEQFF
TRBJ2-5	-	-	TRBV30	TGTGCCTGGAGCGAACGATTGATTGAAGAGACCCAGTACTTC	CAWSERLIEETQYF
TRBJ1-1	-	few	TRBV11-1	TGTGCCAGCAGCCGAACTCTAATTAACCTGGGGACTGAAGCTTTCTTT	CASSRTLINLGTEAFF
TRBJ1-4	TRBD1	few	TRBV18	TGTGCCAGCTCACCTCTAGCGACAGGGATGATTGAAAAACTGTTTTTT	CASSPLATGMIEKLFF
TRBJ2-6	-	-	TRBV7-9	TGTGCCAGCAGCTTCGGGTTCGCCCGGGGCGATTGGGGGGCCAACGTCCTGACTTTC	CASSFGFARGDWGANVLTF
TRBJ1-1	-	-	TRBV5-1	TGCGCCAGCAGCTTGGTGGGGGGGTCCGGCACTGAAGCTTTCTTT	CASSLVGGSGTEAFF
TRBJ2-5	TRBD1	-	TRBV7-9	TGTGCCAGCAGCCCCACCGGGACAGGAAAAGAGACCCAGTACTTC	CASSPTGTGKETQYF
TRBJ1-1	-	-	TRBV6-5	TGTGCCAGCAGGGACAGAGAGAACACTGAAGCTTTCTTT	CASRDRENTEAFF
TRBJ2-2	-	-	TRBV2	TGTGCCAGCACAACTTCAGGCGCCGGGGAGCTGTTTTTT	CASTTSGAGELFF
TRBJ1-2	TRBD1	few	TRBV7-3	TGTGCCAGCAGCCCCGACCCCGGGACAGGGGTACTAAGAGGCGGCTACACCTTC	CASSPDPGTGVLRGGYTF
TRBJ2-2	-	-	TRBV5-4	TGTGCCAGCAGCTCAAAAACTGACACCGGGGAGCTGTTTTTT	CASSSKTDTGELFF
TRBJ2-7	TRBD1	-	TRBV11-2	TGTGCCAGCAGCTCCTACTGGGACAGTGCCTACGAGCAGTACTTC	CASSSYWDSAYEQYF
TRBJ2-3	-	-	TRBV9	TGTGCCAGCAGCGTAGCGGGGGACGCAAATACGCAGTATTTT	CASSVAGDANTQYF
TRBJ2-3	-	-	TRBV29-1	TGCAGCGTCGTGGACATGGAAAGGGGCGATACGCAGTATTTT	CSVVDMERGDTQYF
TRBJ2-5	TRBD1	-	TRBV5-1	TGCGCCAGCAGCCCGCGGACAGGGGAGACCCAGTACTTC	CASSPRTGETQYF
TRBJ2-3	-	-	TRBV20-1	TGCAGTGCTATGGACCGAGATACGCAGTATTTT	CSAMDRDTQYF
TRBJ2-5	-	-	TRBV5-5	TGTGCCAGCAGCGGAAGGGTTCTGTGGCTAGCTTTTTTTCAAGAGACCCAGTACTTC	CASSGRVLWLAFFQETQYF
TRBJ2-7	-	-	TRBV15	TGTGCCACCAGCAGAGATCTCACGGCAGGCTACGAGCAATACTTC	CATSRDLTAGYEQYF
TRBJ2-2	TRBD2	-	TRBV5-6	TGTGCCAGCAGCTTGGGGCTAGCGGGGATCGGGGAGCTGTTTTTT	CASSLGLAGIGELFF
TRBJ1-4	-	-	TRBV6-5	TGTGCCAGCAGTTACTTACGGGAAAAACTGTTTTTT	CASSYLREKLFF
TRBJ2-4	-	once	TRBV5-8	TGTGCCAGCAGCGGTGGACTAGCCAAAAACATTCAGTACTTC	CASSGGLAKNIQYF
TRBJ1-4	TRBD1	-	TRBV5-4	TGTGCCAGCAGCCGGGACAGGCGGGAGGACGGTGAAAAACTGTTTTTT	CASSRDRREDGEKLFF
TRBJ1-1	TRBD1	-	TRBV6-1	TGTGCCAGCATTCGGGACAGGGACCTCCGAGCTTTCTTT	CASIRDRDLRAFF
TRBJ2-7	-	medium-sized	TRBV28	TGTGCCAGCAGTTCATCCTACGAGCAGTACTTC	CASSSSYEQYF
TRBJ1-2	-	-	TRBV30	TGTGCCTGGGGGGACCTCAACTATGGCTACACCTTC	CAWGDLNYGYTF
TRBJ2-4	TRBD1	once	TRBV19	TGTGCCAGTAGTACTGGGACAGACTGGGACAAAAACATTCAGTACTTC	CASSTGTDWDKNIQYF
TRBJ1-1	-	-	TRBV6-5	TGTGCCAGCAGTTACTCCCCTGCAGGGTCAGGCACTGAAGCTTTCTTT	CASSYSPAGSGTEAFF
TRBJ1-1	TRBD1	-	TRBV6-1	TGTGCCAGCACCAGGGGGGGATTGACCACTGAAGCTTTCTTT	CASTRGGLTTEAFF
TRBJ1-3	TRBD1	-	TRBV5-1	TGCGCCAGCAGCTTGGATGGACAGGGCTCCTTTTCTGGAAACACCATATATTTT	CASSLDGQGSFSGNTIYF
TRBJ2-5	TRBD1	-	TRBV7-2	TGTGCCAGCAGCTTCCGGACAGGGATGATGGAGACCCAGTACTTC	CASSFRTGMMETQYF
TRBJ1-5	-	once	TRBV25-1	TGTGCCAGCAGTGTCGGGGATCAGCCCCAGCATTTT	CASSVGDQPQHF
TRBJ2-3	-	-	TRBV30	TGTGCCTGGACCGCAGGGAGCGGCACAGATACGCAGTATTTT	CAWTAGSGTDTQYF
TRBJ1-4	-	-	TRBV25-1	TGTGCCAGCAGTTCACAGGGTAGGGTAAGGGAAAAACTGTTTTTT	CASSSQGRVREKLFF
TRBJ2-5	TRBD1	once	TRBV4-1	TGCGCCAGCAGCTCAGGGACAGGTTACGAGACCCAGTACTTC	CASSSGTGYETQYF
TRBJ1-1	-	-	TRBV2	TGTGCCAGCAGTGGTTGGGGGGGCACTGAAGCTTTCTTT	CASSGWGGTEAFF
TRBJ2-7	-	-	TRBV5-6	TGTGCCAGCAGCTTGGGAGGGACCGCTTCGTGGGAGCAGTACTTC	CASSLGGTASWEQYF
TRBJ2-2	TRBD1	-	TRBV19	TGTGCCAGTAGTATCTCCGGGACAGCCGGGGAGCTGTTTTTT	CASSISGTAGELFF
TRBJ2-2	-	-	TRBV5-1	TGCGCCAGCAGCCTACGGACGGACAACACCGGGGAGCTGTTTTTT	CASSLRTDNTGELFF
TRBJ1-1	-	-	TRBV9	TGTGCCAGCAGCGTAGCTATGAACACTGAAGCTTTCTTT	CASSVAMNTEAFF
TRBJ1-5	-	few	TRBV7-9	TGTGCCAGCAGCTCCACTGCCGGGATCGATCAGCCCCAGCATTTT	CASSSTAGIDQPQHF
TRBJ1-1	-	-	TRBV5-1	TGCGCCAGCAGCTCCGACCCAGGCGGCACTGAAGCTTTCTTT	CASSSDPGGTEAFF